Each of the 19 T cell receptor beta chains below was sequenced from the same sample in a study of early stage breast cancer tumors. The table came from immunoSEQ multiplex PCR; TCRdb's copy has only in-frame clones and leaves some out. The sample lists 5,000 to 6,500 clones, roughly two thirds occurring once. Sequences were obtained from breast tumor tissue. The receptors here all came from a person in their 60s with breast cancer.

This clone has just one count. This chain connects TRBV19 to TRBJ2-2; the D call may be TRBD1 or TRBD2 (5 bases each). Trimming cost V 7 bases and J 3 bases, with 12 bases left between them. Looked up from germline, CDR1 is LNHDA and CDR2 is SQIVND (reference sequence). CDR3 length equals 14 residues. In DNA form, the CDR3 reads TGTGCCAGTACCCTGAGGGGTGACACCGGGGAGCTGTTTTTT. Its protein product is CASTLRGDTGELFF.

The chain combines TRBV28 with TRBJ1-4; no firm D call. Looked up from germline, CDR1 is MDHEN and CDR2 is SYDVKM. The ends were cut back, 4 bases at V and 7 bases at J, with 16 bases in the middle. The CDR3 runs 15 residues. CDR3 loop: CASSSPGLRSEKLFF. The DNA for the CDR3 is TGTGCCAGCAGTTCCCCGGGCCTTAGGTCTGAAAAACTGTTTTTT.

The chain carries TRBV18 and TRBJ2-5, with 7 bases identical to TRBD2. Germline V CDR1 and CDR2: KGHSH, LQKENI. CDR3 size: 15 residues. Unmatched junction bases numbered 9, after V lost 3 bases and J lost 5 bases. In DNA form, the CDR3 reads TGTGCCAGCTCACCTTTACCTAGCGGATGGGAGACCCAGTACTTC. Protein sequence: CASSPLPSGWETQYF.

This clone was seen just once. CDR3 DNA sequence: TGTGCCAGCAGCTTAAATCCCGGGCACAACGCCGGGGAGCTGTTTTTT. Translated, it gives CASSLNPGHNAGELFF. The chain is built from TRBV7-3 and TRBJ2-2, with D uncertain. The germline gives CDR1 SGHTA, CDR2 FQGTGA. This CDR3 has 16 residues. Trimming removed 1 base at V and 6 bases at J, with 15 bases between. Filled out from reference TRBV7-3 and TRBJ2-2, the complete variable domain reads GAGVSQTPSNKVTEKGKYVELRCDPISGHTALYWYRQSLGQGPEFLIYFQGTGAADDSGLPNDRFFAVRPEGSVSTLKIQRTERGDSAVYLCASSLNPGHNAGELFFGEGSRLTVL.

The J gene is TRBJ2-5, the V gene TRBV2; 12 bases are a match to TRBD2. The CDR3 is 15 residues long. Germline CDR1 SNHLY, CDR2 FYNNEI. The trim removed 5 bases at V and 3 bases at J, leaving 4 bases unmatched. The CDR3 nucleotides are TGTGCCAGCAGTCTGGGACTAGCGGGTAAAGAGACCCAGTACTTC. Translation gives CASSLGLAGKETQYF. Full variable domain (missing parts from reference TRBV2 and TRBJ2-5): EPEVTQTPSHQVTQMGQEVILRCVPISNHLYFYWYRQILGQKVEFLVSFYNNEISEKSEIFDDQFSVERPDGSNFTLKIRSTKLEDSAMYFCASSLGLAGKETQYFGPGTRLLVL.

This clone was detected a few times. This chain joins TRBV7-2 and TRBJ2-2; maybe TRBD2 (5 bases). Germline V gene lookup returns CDR1 SGHTA and CDR2 FQGNSA. The CDR3 has 13 amino acids. Trimming pared 8 bases from V and 8 bases from J, leaving 15 bases between. Here the CDR3 reads CASSEAPRGELFF. For the CDR3, the DNA is TGTGCCAGCTCGGAGGCCCCCCGGGGGGAGCTGTTTTTT. Supplemented by reference TRBV7-2 and TRBJ2-2, the full variable domain reads GAGVSQSPSNKVTEKGKDVELRCDPISGHTALYWYRQSLGQGLEFLIYFQGNSAPDKSGLPSDRFSAERTGGSVSTLTIQRTQQEDSAVYLCASSEAPRGELFFGEGSRLTVL.

The chain joins TRBV10-2 to TRBJ2-3; 8 bases fit TRBD2. The trim removed 6 bases at V and 4 bases at J, leaving 6 bases unmatched. The germline V gene encodes CDR1 WSHSY and CDR2 SAAADI. This CDR3 spans 14 amino acids. CDR3 residues: CASRTSGGADTQYF. In DNA form, the CDR3 reads TGCGCCAGCAGAACTAGCGGAGGGGCAGATACGCAGTATTTT.

This rearrangement joins TRBV7-8 to TRBJ2-6; D uncertain. V was pared by 5 bases and J by 0 bases, with 11 bases between. This CDR3 spans 16 amino acids. Per the germline V gene, CDR1 is SGHVS and CDR2 is FQNEAQ. The CDR3 is CASSPVAGSGANVLTF. The CDR3 DNA follows: TGTGCCAGCAGCCCCGTAGCCGGCTCTGGGGCCAACGTCCTGACTTTC.

In this sample, this clone turned up a few times. The rearrangement joins TRBV7-9 to TRBJ1-6; maybe TRBD1 (5 bases). CDR1 is SEHNR, CDR2 FQNEAQ, per germline (reference sequence). The CDR3 covers 16 residues. V lost 5 bases and J lost 9, with 20 bases in between. The CDR3 loop reads CASSQASSQGRSPLHF. In nucleotides, the CDR3 is TGTGCCAGCAGCCAGGCATCGAGTCAGGGACGTTCACCCCTCCACTTT.

V gene TRBV5-4 combines with J gene TRBJ2-5; a possible D gene is TRBD2 (5 bases). Germline V gene sequence: CDR1 SGHNT, CDR2 YYREEE (reference sequence). With 0 bases removed from V and 4 bases from J, the gap between germline ends came to 7 bases. CDR3 length: 13 amino acids. CDR3 residues: CASSLEGRETQYF. In DNA, the CDR3 is TGTGCCAGCAGCTTGGAAGGGAGAGAGACCCAGTACTTC.

This clone turned up a few times. This chain joins TRBV9 and TRBJ2-2; D could derive from TRBD1 or TRBD2 (5 bases each). The germline gives CDR1 SGDLS, CDR2 YYNGEE. CDR3 length equals 16 residues. V shed 0 bases and J shed 0 bases, with 9 bases lying between them. CDR3 bases: TGTGCCAGCAGCGTAGAGGGGAGTCCGAACACCGGGGAGCTGTTTTTT. It specifies CASSVEGSPNTGELFF.

V usage is TRBV7-9 and J usage is TRBJ2-2; D call uncertain. Germline V gene data show CDR1 as SEHNR and CDR2 as FQNEAQ (reference sequence). The CDR3 length is 12 residues. Between the trimmed V and J ends, which lost 8 bases and 5 bases, there was a span of 9 bases. The CDR3 sequence: CASPPGTGELFF. For the CDR3, the DNA is TGTGCCAGCCCCCCCGGGACCGGGGAGCTGTTTTTT.

This clone was picked up a small number of times. The V and J genes are TRBV11-2 and TRBJ2-3; 7 bases fit TRBD1. Germline trimming cut 3 bases from V and 6 bases from J; bases unmatched to any gene: 6. This CDR3 is built from 14 residues. From germline, CDR1 is SGHAT and CDR2 FQNNGV. CDR3 residues: CASSLRTGEDTQYF. CDR3 in DNA: TGTGCCAGCAGCTTGCGTACAGGGGAGGATACGCAGTATTTT.

The J gene is TRBJ2-3, the V gene TRBV19, with D unresolved. Germline-derived CDR1 and CDR2 are LNHDA and SQIVND (reference sequence). Trimming took 3 bases from V and 6 from J, leaving 13 bases between them. The CDR3 has 14 amino acids. In nucleotides, the CDR3 is TGTGCCAGTAGTATGCAGTCCGCAACGGATACGCAGTATTTT. Translation: CASSMQSATDTQYF.

In this sample, this clone turned up once. The CDR3 protein is CASSPSNWGYTF. The CDR3 DNA reads TGTGCCAGCAGCCCCTCGAACTGGGGCTACACCTTC. This chain joins TRBV28 and TRBJ1-2; the D is unclear. This CDR3 region has 12 residues. Germline V CDR1 and CDR2: MDHEN, SYDVKM. Trimming removed 6 bases at V and 8 bases at J, with 13 bases between.

The chain has TRBV6-6 and TRBJ2-3; TRBD1 agrees at 8 bases. With V trimmed by 6 bases and J by 5 bases, 10 bases remained unmatched. There are 15 residues in the CDR3. Germline V gene lookup returns CDR1 MNHNY and CDR2 SVGAGI (reference sequence). The CDR3 spells CASRRDRGLQDTQYF. The CDR3 nucleotides are TGTGCCAGCAGACGTGACAGGGGCCTGCAAGATACGCAGTATTTT.

The chain combines TRBV15 with TRBJ2-2; 9 nucleotides line up with TRBD2. The CDR3 spans 20 residues. Germline V lookup: CDR1 LNHNV, CDR2 YYDKDF (reference sequence). The ends lost 2 bases at V and 3 bases at J; junction bases unmatched: 16. CDR3 nucleotide sequence: TGTGCCACCAGCAGATTCGCCGGGACGCGGGGGGGCGTGGACACCGGGGAGCTGTTTTTT. Translating it yields CATSRFAGTRGGVDTGELFF.

In this sample, this clone turned up a few times. The rearrangement links TRBV10-3 to TRBJ2-2; D might be TRBD1 (6 bases). This CDR3 region has 13 residues. V was shortened by 6 bases and J by 6 bases, with 11 bases between the two germline ends. Germline lookup yields CDR1 ENHRY and CDR2 SYGVKD. CDR3 loop: CAISRTEAGELFF. For the CDR3, the DNA is TGTGCCATCAGCAGGACAGAGGCCGGGGAGCTGTTTTTT.

V usage is TRBV6-5 and J usage is TRBJ2-7; D is ambiguous. Deletions cut 10 bases from V and 7 bases from J, with 14 bases between. The CDR3 covers 11 residues. Looked up from germline, CDR1 is MNHEY and CDR2 is SVGAGI. This chain's CDR3 is CATYEGWEQYF. CDR3 in DNA: TGTGCCACCTATGAAGGGTGGGAGCAGTACTTC.